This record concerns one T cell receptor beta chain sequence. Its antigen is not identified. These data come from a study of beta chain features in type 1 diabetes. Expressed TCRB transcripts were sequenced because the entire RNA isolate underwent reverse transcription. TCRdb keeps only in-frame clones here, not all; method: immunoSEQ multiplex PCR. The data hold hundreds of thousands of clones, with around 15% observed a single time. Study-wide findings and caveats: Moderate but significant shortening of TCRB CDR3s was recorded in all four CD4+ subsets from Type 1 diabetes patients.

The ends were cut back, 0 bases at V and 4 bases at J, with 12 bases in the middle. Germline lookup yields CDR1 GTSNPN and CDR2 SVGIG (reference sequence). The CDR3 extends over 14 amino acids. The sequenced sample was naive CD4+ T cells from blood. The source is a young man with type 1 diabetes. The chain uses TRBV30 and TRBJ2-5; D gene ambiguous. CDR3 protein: CAWSVQSLRETQYF. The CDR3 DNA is TGTGCCTGGAGTGTACAAAGTCTCCGAGAGACCCAGTACTTC.